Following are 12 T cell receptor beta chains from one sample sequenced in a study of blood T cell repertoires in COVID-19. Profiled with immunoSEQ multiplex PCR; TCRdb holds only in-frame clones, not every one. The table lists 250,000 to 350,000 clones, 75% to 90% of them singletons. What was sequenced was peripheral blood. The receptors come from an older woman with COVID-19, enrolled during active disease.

The CDR3 sequence is CASSYDRLVQYF. CDR3 DNA sequence: TGTGCCAGCAGCTACGACAGGCTCGTCCAGTACTTC. The V gene is TRBV11-2, the J gene TRBJ2-5; maybe TRBD1 (6 bases). V lost 4 bases and J lost 10, with 13 bases in between. Germline CDR1 is SGHAT and CDR2 is FQNNGV. The CDR3 runs 12 residues.

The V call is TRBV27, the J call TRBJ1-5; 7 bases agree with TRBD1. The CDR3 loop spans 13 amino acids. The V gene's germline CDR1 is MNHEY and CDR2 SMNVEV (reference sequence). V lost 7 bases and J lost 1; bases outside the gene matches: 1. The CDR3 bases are TGTGCCAGCATGACAGGGAGCAATCAGCCCCAGCATTTT. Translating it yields CASMTGSNQPQHF.

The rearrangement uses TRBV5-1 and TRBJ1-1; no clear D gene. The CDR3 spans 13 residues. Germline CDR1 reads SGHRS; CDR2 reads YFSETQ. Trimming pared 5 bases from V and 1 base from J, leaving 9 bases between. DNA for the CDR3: TGCGCCAGCAGATTCAGTGAGAACACTGAAGCTTTCTTT. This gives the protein CASRFSENTEAFF.

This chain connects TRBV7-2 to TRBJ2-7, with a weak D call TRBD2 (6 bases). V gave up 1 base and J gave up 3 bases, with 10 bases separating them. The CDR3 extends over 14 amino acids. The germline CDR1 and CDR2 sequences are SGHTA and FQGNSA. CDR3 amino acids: CASSLEGLIYEQYF. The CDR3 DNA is TGTGCCAGCAGCTTAGAGGGACTGATCTACGAGCAGTACTTC.

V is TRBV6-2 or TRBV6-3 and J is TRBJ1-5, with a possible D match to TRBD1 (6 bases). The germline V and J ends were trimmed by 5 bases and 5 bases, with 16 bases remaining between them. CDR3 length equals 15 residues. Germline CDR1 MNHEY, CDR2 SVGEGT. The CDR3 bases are TGTGCCAGCAGTCTTTTACAGGGATCTGATCAGCCCCAGCATTTT. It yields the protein CASSLLQGSDQPQHF.

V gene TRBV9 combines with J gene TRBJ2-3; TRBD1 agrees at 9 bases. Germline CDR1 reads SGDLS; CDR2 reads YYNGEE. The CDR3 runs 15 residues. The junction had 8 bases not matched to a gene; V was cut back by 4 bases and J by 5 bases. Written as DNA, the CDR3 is TGTGCCAGCAGCTGGTGGACAGGGGAGGGAGATACGCAGTATTTT. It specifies CASSWWTGEGDTQYF.

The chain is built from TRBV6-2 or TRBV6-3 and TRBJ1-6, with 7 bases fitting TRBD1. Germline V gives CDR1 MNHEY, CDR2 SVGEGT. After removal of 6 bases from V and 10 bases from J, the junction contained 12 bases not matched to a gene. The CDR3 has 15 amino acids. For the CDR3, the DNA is TGTGCCAGCAGCCTACCGGGACAGTGGAAATCACCCCTCCACTTT. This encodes CASSLPGQWKSPLHF.

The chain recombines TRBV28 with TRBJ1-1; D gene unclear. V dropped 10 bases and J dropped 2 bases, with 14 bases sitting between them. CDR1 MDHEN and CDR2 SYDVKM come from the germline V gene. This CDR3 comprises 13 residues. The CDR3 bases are TGTGCCATCCGCGGAACGGGTAACACTGAAGCTTTCTTT. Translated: CAIRGTGNTEAFF.

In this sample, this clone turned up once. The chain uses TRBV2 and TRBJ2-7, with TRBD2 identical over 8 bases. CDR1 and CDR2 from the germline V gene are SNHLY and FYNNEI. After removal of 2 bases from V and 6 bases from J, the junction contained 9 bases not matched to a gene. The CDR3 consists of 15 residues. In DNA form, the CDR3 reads TGTGCCAGCAGTGAATGCGACGGGGGGGCCTGCGAGCAGTACTTC. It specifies CASSECDGGACEQYF.

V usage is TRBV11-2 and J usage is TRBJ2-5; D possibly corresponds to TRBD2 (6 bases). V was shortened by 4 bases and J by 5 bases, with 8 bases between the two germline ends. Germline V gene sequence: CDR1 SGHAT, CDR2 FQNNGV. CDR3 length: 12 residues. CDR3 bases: TGTGCCAGCAGCTCTGGAGGGGAGACCCAGTACTTC. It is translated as CASSSGGETQYF.

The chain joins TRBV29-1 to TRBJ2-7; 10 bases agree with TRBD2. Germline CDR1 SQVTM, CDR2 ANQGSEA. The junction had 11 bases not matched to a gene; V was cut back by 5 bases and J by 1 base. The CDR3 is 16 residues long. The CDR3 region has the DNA TGCAGCGTTCACCTTCTGAGGACTAGCGGTTCCTACGAGCAGTACTTC. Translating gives CSVHLLRTSGSYEQYF.

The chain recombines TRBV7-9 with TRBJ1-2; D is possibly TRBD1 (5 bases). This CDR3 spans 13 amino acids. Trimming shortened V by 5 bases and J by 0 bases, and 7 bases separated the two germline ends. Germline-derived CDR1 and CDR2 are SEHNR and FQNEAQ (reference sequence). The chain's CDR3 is CASSRQSNYGYTF. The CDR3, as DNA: TGTGCCAGCAGCCGACAGTCTAACTATGGCTACACCTTC.